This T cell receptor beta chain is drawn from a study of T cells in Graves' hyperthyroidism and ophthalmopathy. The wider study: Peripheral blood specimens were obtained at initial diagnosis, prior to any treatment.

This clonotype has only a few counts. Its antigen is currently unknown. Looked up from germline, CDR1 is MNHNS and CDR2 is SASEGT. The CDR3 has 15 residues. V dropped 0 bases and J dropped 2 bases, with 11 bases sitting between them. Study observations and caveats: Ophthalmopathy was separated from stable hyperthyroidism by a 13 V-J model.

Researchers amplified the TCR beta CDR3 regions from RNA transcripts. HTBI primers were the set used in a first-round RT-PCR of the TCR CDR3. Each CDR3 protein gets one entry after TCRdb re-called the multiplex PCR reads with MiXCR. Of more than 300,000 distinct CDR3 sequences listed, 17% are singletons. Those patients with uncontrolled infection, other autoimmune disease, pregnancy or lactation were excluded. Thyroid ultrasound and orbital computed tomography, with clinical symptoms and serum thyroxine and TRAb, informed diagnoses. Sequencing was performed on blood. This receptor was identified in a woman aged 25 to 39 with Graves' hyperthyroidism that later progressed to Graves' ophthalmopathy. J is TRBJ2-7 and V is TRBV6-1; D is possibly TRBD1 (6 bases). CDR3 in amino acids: CASSEAIGDTYEQYF. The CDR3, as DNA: TGTGCCAGCAGTGAAGCGATAGGGGACACCTACGAGCAGTACTTC.